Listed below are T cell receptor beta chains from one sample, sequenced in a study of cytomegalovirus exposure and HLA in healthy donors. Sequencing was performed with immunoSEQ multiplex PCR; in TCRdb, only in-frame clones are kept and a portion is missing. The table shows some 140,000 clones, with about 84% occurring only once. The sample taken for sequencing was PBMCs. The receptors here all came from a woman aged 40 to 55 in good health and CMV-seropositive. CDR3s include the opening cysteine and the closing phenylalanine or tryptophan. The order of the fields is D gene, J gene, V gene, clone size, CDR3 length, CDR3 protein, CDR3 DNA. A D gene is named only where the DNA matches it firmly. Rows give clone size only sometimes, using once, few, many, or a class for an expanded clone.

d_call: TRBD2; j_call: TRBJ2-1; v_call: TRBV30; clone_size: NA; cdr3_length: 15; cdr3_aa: CAWSVASGPYNEQFF; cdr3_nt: TGTGCCTGGAGTGTAGCTAGCGGGCCTTACAATGAGCAGTTCTTC
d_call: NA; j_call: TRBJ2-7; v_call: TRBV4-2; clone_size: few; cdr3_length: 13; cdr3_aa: CASSTNRGYEQYF; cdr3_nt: TGTGCCAGCAGCACCAACCGGGGATACGAGCAGTACTTC
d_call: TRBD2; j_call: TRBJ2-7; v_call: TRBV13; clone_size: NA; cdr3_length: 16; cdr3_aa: CASSARLAGGAYEQYF; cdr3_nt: TGTGCCAGCAGCGCTCGACTAGCGGGAGGGGCCTACGAGCAGTACTTC
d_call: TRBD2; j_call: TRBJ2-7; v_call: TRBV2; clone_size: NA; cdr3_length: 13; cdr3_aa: CASSGTSGYEQYF; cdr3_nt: TGTGCCAGCAGTGGGACTAGCGGCTACGAGCAGTACTTC
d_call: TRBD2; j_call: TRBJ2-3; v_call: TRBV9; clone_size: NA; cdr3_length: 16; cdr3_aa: CASSPRPSGATDTQYF; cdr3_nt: TGTGCCAGCAGCCCCCGGCCCAGCGGGGCCACAGATACGCAGTATTTT
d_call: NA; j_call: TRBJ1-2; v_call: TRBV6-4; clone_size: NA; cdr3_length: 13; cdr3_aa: CASSDGQNYGYTF; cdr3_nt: TGTGCCAGCAGTGACGGACAGAACTATGGCTACACCTTC
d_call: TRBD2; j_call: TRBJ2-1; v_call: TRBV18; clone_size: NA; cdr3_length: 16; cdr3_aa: CASSQLLAGGYNEQFF; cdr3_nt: TGTGCCAGCTCCCAATTACTAGCGGGAGGGTACAATGAGCAGTTCTTC
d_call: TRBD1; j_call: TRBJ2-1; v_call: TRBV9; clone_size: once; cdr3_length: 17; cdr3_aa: CASSESMTGKFYNEQFF; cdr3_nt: TGTGCCAGCAGCGAGTCCATGACAGGGAAGTTCTACAATGAGCAGTTCTTC
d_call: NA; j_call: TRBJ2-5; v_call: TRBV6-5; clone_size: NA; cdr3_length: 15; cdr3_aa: CASSYSRQPPITQYF; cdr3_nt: TGTGCCAGCAGTTACTCGCGGCAGCCTCCGATCACCCAGTACTTC
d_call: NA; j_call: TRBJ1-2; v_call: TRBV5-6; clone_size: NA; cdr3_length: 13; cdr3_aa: CASSSGQLYGYTF; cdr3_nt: TGTGCCAGCAGCTCCGGACAGCTTTATGGCTACACCTTC
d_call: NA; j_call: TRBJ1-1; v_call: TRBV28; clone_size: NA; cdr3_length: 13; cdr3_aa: CASSLAGNTEAFF; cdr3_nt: TGTGCCAGCAGTTTAGCGGGTAACACTGAAGCTTTCTTT
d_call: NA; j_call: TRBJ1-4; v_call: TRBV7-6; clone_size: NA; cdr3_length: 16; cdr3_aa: CASSRSAGGRGEKLFF; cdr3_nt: TGTGCCAGCAGCCGATCGGCGGGGGGGCGGGGTGAAAAACTGTTTTTT
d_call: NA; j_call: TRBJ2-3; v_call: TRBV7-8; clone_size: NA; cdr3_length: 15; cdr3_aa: CASSLIGTTTDTQYF; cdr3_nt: TGTGCCAGCAGCTTAATTGGGACAACGACAGATACGCAGTATTTT
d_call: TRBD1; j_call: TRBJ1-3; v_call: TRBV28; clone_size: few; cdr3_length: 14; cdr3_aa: CASRTGFSGNTIYF; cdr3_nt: TGTGCCAGCAGGACAGGGTTCTCTGGCAACACCATATATTTT
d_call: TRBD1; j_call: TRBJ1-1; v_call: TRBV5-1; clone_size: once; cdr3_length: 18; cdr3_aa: CASSLVIMRTGGGTEAFF; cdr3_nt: TGCGCCAGCAGCTTGGTAATCATGAGGACAGGGGGCGGCACTGAAGCTTTCTTT
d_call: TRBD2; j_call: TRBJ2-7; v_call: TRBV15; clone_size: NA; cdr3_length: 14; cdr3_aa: CATSRDLAGGEQYF; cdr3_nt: TGTGCCACCAGCAGAGATTTAGCGGGGGGCGAGCAGTACTTC
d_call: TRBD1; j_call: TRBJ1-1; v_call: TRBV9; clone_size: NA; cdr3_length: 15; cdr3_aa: CASSVGRTGASEAFF; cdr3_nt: TGTGCCAGCAGCGTAGGAAGGACAGGGGCTTCTGAAGCTTTCTTT